This entry is about one T cell receptor beta chain. Antigen unknown. Measured with immunoSEQ multiplex PCR; TCRdb has only the in-frame clones, and not every one. The sample consists of more than 95,000 clones, approximately 94% of them appearing once. The record originates from a study of siplizumab effects on memory and regulatory T cells. Study results and limitations: Siplizumab cultures yielded proliferating Tregs whose suppressive function was not confirmed.

Between the trimmed V and J ends, which lost 2 bases and 3 bases, there was a span of 13 bases. This CDR3 spans 15 amino acids. Germline CDR1 and CDR2: SNHLY and FYNNEI. This chain connects TRBV2 to TRBJ1-1; D call uncertain. The TCR sequence derives from a human donor in good health. Specimen: non-Treg CD4+ T cells sorted from blood. DNA of the CDR3: TGTGCCAGCAGTGAAAGGGATTCACTTTACACTGAAGCTTTCTTT. Encoded protein: CASSERDSLYTEAFF.